One and the same sample provided the 14 T cell receptor beta chains below, sequenced in a study of T cells in women clearing cervical HPV infection. Method: immunoSEQ multiplex PCR; TCRdb's copy keeps in-frame clones and lacks some. The record lists under 35,000 clones, of which the ten most abundant hold under 8%. The sample was blood buffy coat. The receptors stem from a woman between 18 and 70 years old with a cervical HPV16 infection that either progressed to CIN3+ or cleared (not recorded which).

To note about this clone: The read finishes 3 residues shy of the CDR3 end, and the germline J gene is used to complete it. The V gene is TRBV18, the J gene TRBJ2-3; 10 bases line up with TRBD1. The CDR3 is 15 residues long. CDR1 KGHSH and CDR2 LQKENI come from the germline V gene. After removal of 6 bases from V and 5 bases from J, the junction contained 8 bases not matched to a gene. The CDR3 bases that were read are TGTGCCAGCTCCCTGACAGGGGGCCTGGGAGATACG. It translates to CASSLTGGLGDT. The CDR3 reads in full as CASSLTGGLGDTQYF. The full variable domain, with the rest looked up from reference TRBV18 and TRBJ2-3, is NAGVMQNPRHLVRRRGQEARLRCSPMKGHSHVYWYRQLPEEGLKFMVYLQKENIIDESGMPKERFSAEFPKEGPSILRIQQVVRGDSAAYFCASSLTGGLGDTQYFGPGTRLTVL.

To note about this clone: The CDR3 extends 3 residues past the end of the read, so its final part is completed from the germline J gene. V usage is TRBV6-4 and J usage is TRBJ2-1; 9 positions match TRBD1. CDR3 length: 16 residues. Germline loops: CDR1 MRHNA, CDR2 SNTAGT. V was pared by 4 bases and J by 6 bases, with 10 bases of the junction left unmatched. CDR3 region: CASSALGTGSANEQFF. The part of the CDR3 DNA that was read is TGTGCCAGCAGTGCTCTGGGGACAGGGTCGGCCAATGAG.

CDR3 residues: CATSPEWGGLETQYF. The sequenced CDR3 bases are TGCGCCACTTCCCCCGAGTGGGGGGGCCTAGAGACC. V and J are TRBV5-1 and TRBJ2-5, with a possible D match to TRBD2 (7 bases). The read terminates 3 residues before the CDR3 end, so the remaining end is supplied by the germline J gene. Germline CDR1 and CDR2: SGHRS and YFSETQ. The CDR3 has 15 amino acids. Deletions cut 9 bases from V and 4 bases from J, with 22 bases between. The whole variable domain, remainder taken from reference TRBV5-1 and TRBJ2-5, is KAGVTQTPRYLIKTRGQQVTLSCSPISGHRSVSWYQQTPGQGLQFLFEYFSETQRNKGNFPGRFSGRQFSNSRSEMNVSTLELGDSALYLCATSPEWGGLETQYFGPGTRLLVL.

As regards this clone: The CDR3 goes on 3 residues after the read ends, and that part is filled in from the germline J gene. The chain couples TRBV10-1 to TRBJ2-1; possible D gene TRBD1, 5 bases. The CDR3 spans 12 residues. CDR1 is WNHNN and CDR2 is SYGVQD in the germline V gene (reference sequence). Trimming pared 2 bases from V and 6 bases from J, leaving 5 bases between. The sequenced CDR3 bases are TGCGCCAGCAGTGAGAGGGGCAATGAG. This translates into CASSERGNE. The whole CDR3 reads CASSERGNEQFF.

Concerning this clone itself: The read ends 3 residues early relative to the CDR3; the germline J gene fills the gap. This chain joins TRBV6-1 and TRBJ2-1; 9 bases align to TRBD1. The germline V gene has CDR1 MNHNS and CDR2 SASEGT. With V trimmed by 0 bases and J by 8 bases, 5 bases remained unmatched. This CDR3 spans 15 amino acids. CDR3 region: CASSEAGTGSDEQFF. The sequenced CDR3 bases are TGTGCCAGCAGTGAAGCCGGGACAGGGTCGGATGAG.

On this clone: The CDR3 end is not reached by the read, which stops 3 residues before it; the germline J gene fills it in. The V gene is TRBV24-1, the J gene TRBJ2-1, with TRBD2 matching over 8 bases. V was pared by 2 bases and J by 5 bases, with 13 bases of the junction left unmatched. The germline gives CDR1 KGHDR, CDR2 SFDVKD. CDR3 length: 18 residues. The sequenced CDR3 bases are TGTGCCACCAGTGATTCACGTCCCGGGACTAGGCTCCACAATGAG. Translation gives CATSDSRPGTRLHNE. The complete CDR3 reads CATSDSRPGTRLHNEQFF.

Regarding this clone: Read sequence stops 3 residues before the CDR3 end, and the germline J gene provides the missing end. The chain couples TRBV11-2 to TRBJ2-2; TRBD2 aligns across 10 bases. V lost 3 bases, J lost 4 bases, and 2 bases stayed unmatched. The CDR3 is 15 amino acids. Germline V CDR1 and CDR2: SGHAT, FQNNGV. The sequenced part of the CDR3 DNA is TGTGCCAGCAGCTTCAGCGGGGGGGCCACCGGGGAG. This encodes CASSFSGGATGE. In full, the CDR3 is CASSFSGGATGELFF.

Turning to this clone: The CDR3 extends 3 residues past the end of the read, so its final part is completed from the germline J gene. The chain carries TRBV27 and TRBJ2-7; TRBD1 might be the D (6 bases). The V end was cut by 5 bases, the J end by 4 bases, with 12 bases between. CDR1 is MNHEY, CDR2 SMNVEV, per germline (reference sequence). This CDR3 is 13 amino acids long. The part of the CDR3 DNA that was read is TGTGCCAGCAGTCTCGGGACACCTTACGAG. Protein product: CASSLGTPYE. The CDR3 reads in full as CASSLGTPYEQYF.

As for this clone: The read halts 3 residues ahead of the CDR3 end, with the missing end drawn from the germline J gene. The rearrangement uses TRBV10-3 and TRBJ1-1; 9 nucleotides align to TRBD1. Losses at the gene ends were 4 bases for V and 1 base for J; bases not matched to a gene: 1. The CDR3 length is 14 residues. Germline values: CDR1 ENHRY, CDR2 SYGVKD. The CDR3 bases that were read are TGTGCCATCAGTGGACAGGGGGGGAACACTGAA. Translating gives CAISGQGGNTE. The entire CDR3 protein reads CAISGQGGNTEAFF.

Notes on this clone: The read ends 3 residues shy of where the CDR3 ends; the end is completed using the germline J gene. The rearrangement links TRBV12-5 to TRBJ1-5, with D maybe TRBD1 (5 bases). The CDR3 spans 17 residues. Germline CDR1 and CDR2: LGHNT and FRNRAP. V was clipped by 0 bases and J by 4 bases, with 16 bases between them. Here the CDR3 reads CASGLVLGGEQNQPQHF. The CDR3 DNA, read in part, is TGTGCTAGTGGTTTGGTACTCGGGGGGGAGCAGAATCAGCCC.

About this clone itself: The read halts 3 residues ahead of the CDR3 end, with the missing end drawn from the germline J gene. The rearrangement joins TRBV19 to TRBJ2-2; the match to TRBD2 covers 8 bases. Trimming removed 7 bases from V and 1 base from J; junction bases left unmatched: 5. The CDR3 contains 15 residues. Germline CDR1 reads LNHDA; CDR2 reads SQIVND (reference sequence). Incomplete CDR3 DNA: TGTGCCAGTAAAAGCGGGGGCCTGAACACCGGGGAG. This codes for CASKSGGLNTGE. The full CDR3 protein reads CASKSGGLNTGELFF.

Points on this clone: Read coverage stops 3 residues before the CDR3 terminus; the germline J gene supplies the remainder. The genes are TRBV6-1 and TRBJ2-1; weak D call: TRBD2 (7 bases). Trimming left V 2 bases short and J 7 bases short, with 15 bases between. The CDR3 runs to 15 residues. Germline V gene sequence: CDR1 MNHNS, CDR2 SASEGT. CDR3 in amino acids: CASSEQAGAANEQFF. Incomplete CDR3 DNA: TGTGCCAGCAGTGAACAGGCGGGGGCGGCAAATGAG.

Comments on this clone: The CDR3 end falls 3 residues outside the read, so it is completed with the germline J gene. The rearrangement joins TRBV7-9 to TRBJ2-5; D is unclear. The V end was cut by 2 bases, the J end by 5 bases, with 12 bases between. This CDR3 is 14 amino acids long. From germline, CDR1 is SEHNR and CDR2 FQNEAQ (reference sequence). The CDR3 loop reads CASSLSRAWETQYF. The part of the CDR3 DNA that was read is TGTGCCAGCAGCTTAAGTCGAGCGTGGGAGACC.

A note on this clone: Read coverage stops 3 residues before the CDR3 terminus; the germline J gene supplies the remainder. The J gene is TRBJ1-4, the V gene TRBV12-3 or TRBV12-4; possible D gene TRBD1, 5 bases. V was pared by 5 bases and J by 7 bases, with 17 bases between. The CDR3 totals 15 residues. The CDR3 DNA, read in part, is TGTGCCAGCAGTCCCCAGGGCGGAAGAAGTGAAAAA. Residues: CASSPQGGRSEK. The CDR3 reads in full as CASSPQGGRSEKLFF.